This T cell receptor (beta chain) was found in a study of cytomegalovirus exposure and HLA in healthy donors. The PCR had 60 Vbeta and 13 Jbeta primers. Data came from immunoSEQ multiplex PCR; TCRdb stores just in-frame clones and leaves some out. The table lists some 78,000 clones, 80% of them singletons. General observations from the study: In an earlier analysis, productive rearrangement rates for most beta V segments clustered near 87% or 30%. When the data were analyzed later, several of the most significant clusters appeared to be linked to common viral pathogens.

A note on this clone: Its antigen is unidentified.

Trimming removed 1 base from V and 1 base from J; junction bases left unmatched: 4. The V gene's germline CDR1 is LGHNA and CDR2 YSLEER. The CDR3 loop spans 16 amino acids. The sample was PBMCs. The clonotype originates from a man between 45 and 60 years old in good health and CMV-seropositive. V is TRBV4-3 and J is TRBJ1-1; 9 bases map to TRBD1. CDR3 sequence: CASSQAGQGSNTEAFF. CDR3 coding DNA: TGCGCCAGCAGCCAAGCCGGACAGGGGTCGAACACTGAAGCTTTCTTT.